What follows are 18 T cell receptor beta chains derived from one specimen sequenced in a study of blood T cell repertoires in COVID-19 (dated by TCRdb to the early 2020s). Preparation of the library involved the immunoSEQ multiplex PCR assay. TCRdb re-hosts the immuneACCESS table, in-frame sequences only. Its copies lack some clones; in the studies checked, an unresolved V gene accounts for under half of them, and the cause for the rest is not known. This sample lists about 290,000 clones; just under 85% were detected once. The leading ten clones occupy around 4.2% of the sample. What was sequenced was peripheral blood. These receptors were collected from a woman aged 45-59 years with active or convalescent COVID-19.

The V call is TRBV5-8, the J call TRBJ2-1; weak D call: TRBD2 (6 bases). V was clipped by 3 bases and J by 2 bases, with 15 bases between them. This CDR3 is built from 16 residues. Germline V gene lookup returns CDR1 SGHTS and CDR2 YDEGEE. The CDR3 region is CASSSGLASPYNEQFF. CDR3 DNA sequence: TGTGCCAGCAGCTCAGGTCTAGCGTCCCCCTACAATGAGCAGTTCTTC.

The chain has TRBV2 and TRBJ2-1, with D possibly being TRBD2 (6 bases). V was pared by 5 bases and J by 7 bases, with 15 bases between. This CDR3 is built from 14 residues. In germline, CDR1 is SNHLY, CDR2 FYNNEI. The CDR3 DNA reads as TGTGCCAGCAGTTACGGGAGTGGGTATAATGAGCAGTTCTTC. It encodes CASSYGSGYNEQFF.

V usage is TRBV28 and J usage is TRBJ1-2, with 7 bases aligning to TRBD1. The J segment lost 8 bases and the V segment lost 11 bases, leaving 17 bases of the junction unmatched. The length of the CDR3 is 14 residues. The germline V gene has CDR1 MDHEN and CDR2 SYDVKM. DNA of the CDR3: TGTGCCCACAGTTACCAGGGGGGCGGGAGGGGCTACACCTTC. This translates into CAHSYQGGGRGYTF.

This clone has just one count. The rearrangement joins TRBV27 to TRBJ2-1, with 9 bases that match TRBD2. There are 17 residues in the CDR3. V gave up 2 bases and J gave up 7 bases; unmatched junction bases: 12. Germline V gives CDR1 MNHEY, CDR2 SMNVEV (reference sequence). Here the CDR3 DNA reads TGTGCCAGCAGTTTAGGCGGCGGGAGGGCCCTAGGGAATGAGCAGTTCTTC. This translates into CASSLGGGRALGNEQFF.

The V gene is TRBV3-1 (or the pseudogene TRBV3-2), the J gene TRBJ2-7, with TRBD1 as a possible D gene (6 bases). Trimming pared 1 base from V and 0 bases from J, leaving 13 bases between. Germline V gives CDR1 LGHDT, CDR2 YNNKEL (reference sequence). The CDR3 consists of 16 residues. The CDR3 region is CASSQGLLQGSYEQYF. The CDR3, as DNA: TGTGCCAGCAGCCAAGGTCTTCTACAGGGCTCCTACGAGCAGTACTTC.

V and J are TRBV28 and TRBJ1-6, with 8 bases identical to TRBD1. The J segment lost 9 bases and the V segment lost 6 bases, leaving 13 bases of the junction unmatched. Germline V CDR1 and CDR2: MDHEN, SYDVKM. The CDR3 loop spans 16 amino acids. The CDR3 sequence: CASSPNVGQGGSPLHF. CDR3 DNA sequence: TGTGCCAGCAGCCCCAACGTCGGACAGGGAGGTTCACCCCTCCACTTT.

Here the CDR3 reads CASSYRGNEKLFF. In DNA, the CDR3 is TGTGCCAGCAGTTACAGGGGGAATGAAAAACTGTTTTTT. V usage is TRBV6-5 and J usage is TRBJ1-4; D perhaps matches TRBD1 (6 bases). The germline V gene has CDR1 MNHEY and CDR2 SVGAGI. Trimming cost V 2 bases and J 5 bases, with 6 bases left between them. The CDR3 extends over 13 amino acids.

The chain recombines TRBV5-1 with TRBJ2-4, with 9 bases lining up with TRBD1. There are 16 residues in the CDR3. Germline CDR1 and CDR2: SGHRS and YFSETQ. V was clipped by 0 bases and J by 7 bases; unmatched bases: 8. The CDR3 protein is CASSLDATGGGNIQYF. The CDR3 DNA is TGCGCCAGCAGCTTGGACGCCACAGGGGGCGGGAACATTCAGTACTTC.

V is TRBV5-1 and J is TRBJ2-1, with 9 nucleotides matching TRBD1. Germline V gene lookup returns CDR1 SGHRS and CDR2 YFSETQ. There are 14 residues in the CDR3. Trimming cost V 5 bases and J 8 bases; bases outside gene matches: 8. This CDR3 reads CASSPGQGSDEQFF. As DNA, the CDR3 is TGCGCCAGCAGTCCGGGACAGGGATCCGATGAGCAGTTCTTC.

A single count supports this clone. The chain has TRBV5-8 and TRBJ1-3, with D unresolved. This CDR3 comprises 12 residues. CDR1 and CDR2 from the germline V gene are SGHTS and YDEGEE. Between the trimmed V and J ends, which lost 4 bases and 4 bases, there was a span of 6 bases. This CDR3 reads CASSGGGNTIYF. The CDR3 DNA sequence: TGTGCCAGCAGCGGAGGGGGAAACACCATATATTTT.

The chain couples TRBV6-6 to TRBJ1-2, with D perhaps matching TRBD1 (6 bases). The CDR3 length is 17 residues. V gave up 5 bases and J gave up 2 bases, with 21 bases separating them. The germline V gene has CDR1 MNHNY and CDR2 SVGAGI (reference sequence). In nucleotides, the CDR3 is TGTGCCAGCAGTCCCGGCCGGGGGGCGCGGATAAACTATGGCTACACCTTC. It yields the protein CASSPGRGARINYGYTF.

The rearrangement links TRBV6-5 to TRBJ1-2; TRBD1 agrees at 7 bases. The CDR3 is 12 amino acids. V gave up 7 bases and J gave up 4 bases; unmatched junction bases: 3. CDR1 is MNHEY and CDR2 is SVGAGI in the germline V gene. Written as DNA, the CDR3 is TGTGCCAGCACACAGGGGAGCTATGGCTACACCTTC. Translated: CASTQGSYGYTF.

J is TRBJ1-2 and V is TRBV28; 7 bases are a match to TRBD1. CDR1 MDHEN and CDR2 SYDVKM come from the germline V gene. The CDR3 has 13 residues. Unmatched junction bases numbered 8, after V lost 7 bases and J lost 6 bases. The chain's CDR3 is CASKTGTVNGYTF. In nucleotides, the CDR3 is TGTGCCAGCAAGACTGGGACAGTCAATGGCTACACCTTC.

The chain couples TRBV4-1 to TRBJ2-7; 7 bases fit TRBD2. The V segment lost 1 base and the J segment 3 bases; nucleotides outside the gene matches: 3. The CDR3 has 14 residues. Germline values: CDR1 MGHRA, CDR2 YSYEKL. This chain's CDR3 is CASSQVAGDYEQYF. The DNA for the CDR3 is TGCGCCAGCAGCCAAGTCGCGGGGGACTACGAGCAGTACTTC.

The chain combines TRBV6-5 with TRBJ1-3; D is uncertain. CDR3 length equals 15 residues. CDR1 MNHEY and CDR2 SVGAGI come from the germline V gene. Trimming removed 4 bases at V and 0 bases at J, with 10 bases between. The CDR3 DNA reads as TGTGCCAGCAGTTTCGGACTCTTCTCTGGAAACACCATATATTTT. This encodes CASSFGLFSGNTIYF.

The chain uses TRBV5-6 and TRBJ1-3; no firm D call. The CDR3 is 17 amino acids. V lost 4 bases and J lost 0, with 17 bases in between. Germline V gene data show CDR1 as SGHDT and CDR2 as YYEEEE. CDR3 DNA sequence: TGTGCCAGCAGCGTCGGTTCCACAGTAATCTCTGGAAACACCATATATTTT. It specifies CASSVGSTVISGNTIYF. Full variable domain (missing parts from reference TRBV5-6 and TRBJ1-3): DAGVTQSPTHLIKTRGQQVTLRCSPKSGHDTVSWYQQALGQGPQFIFQYYEEEERQRGNFPDRFSGHQFPNYSSELNVNALLLGDSALYLCASSVGSTVISGNTIYFGEGSWLTVV.

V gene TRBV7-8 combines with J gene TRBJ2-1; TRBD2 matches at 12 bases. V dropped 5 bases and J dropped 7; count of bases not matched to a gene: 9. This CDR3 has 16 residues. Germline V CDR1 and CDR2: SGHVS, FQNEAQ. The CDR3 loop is CASSLRTSGVGNEQFF. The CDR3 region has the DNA TGTGCCAGCAGCCTCCGGACTAGCGGGGTAGGTAATGAGCAGTTCTTC.

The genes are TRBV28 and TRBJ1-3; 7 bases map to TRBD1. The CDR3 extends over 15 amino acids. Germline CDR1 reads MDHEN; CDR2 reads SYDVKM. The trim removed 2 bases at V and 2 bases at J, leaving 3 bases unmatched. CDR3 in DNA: TGTGCCAGCAGTTTAGGGCAGGGGGCTGGAAACACCATATATTTT. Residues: CASSLGQGAGNTIYF.